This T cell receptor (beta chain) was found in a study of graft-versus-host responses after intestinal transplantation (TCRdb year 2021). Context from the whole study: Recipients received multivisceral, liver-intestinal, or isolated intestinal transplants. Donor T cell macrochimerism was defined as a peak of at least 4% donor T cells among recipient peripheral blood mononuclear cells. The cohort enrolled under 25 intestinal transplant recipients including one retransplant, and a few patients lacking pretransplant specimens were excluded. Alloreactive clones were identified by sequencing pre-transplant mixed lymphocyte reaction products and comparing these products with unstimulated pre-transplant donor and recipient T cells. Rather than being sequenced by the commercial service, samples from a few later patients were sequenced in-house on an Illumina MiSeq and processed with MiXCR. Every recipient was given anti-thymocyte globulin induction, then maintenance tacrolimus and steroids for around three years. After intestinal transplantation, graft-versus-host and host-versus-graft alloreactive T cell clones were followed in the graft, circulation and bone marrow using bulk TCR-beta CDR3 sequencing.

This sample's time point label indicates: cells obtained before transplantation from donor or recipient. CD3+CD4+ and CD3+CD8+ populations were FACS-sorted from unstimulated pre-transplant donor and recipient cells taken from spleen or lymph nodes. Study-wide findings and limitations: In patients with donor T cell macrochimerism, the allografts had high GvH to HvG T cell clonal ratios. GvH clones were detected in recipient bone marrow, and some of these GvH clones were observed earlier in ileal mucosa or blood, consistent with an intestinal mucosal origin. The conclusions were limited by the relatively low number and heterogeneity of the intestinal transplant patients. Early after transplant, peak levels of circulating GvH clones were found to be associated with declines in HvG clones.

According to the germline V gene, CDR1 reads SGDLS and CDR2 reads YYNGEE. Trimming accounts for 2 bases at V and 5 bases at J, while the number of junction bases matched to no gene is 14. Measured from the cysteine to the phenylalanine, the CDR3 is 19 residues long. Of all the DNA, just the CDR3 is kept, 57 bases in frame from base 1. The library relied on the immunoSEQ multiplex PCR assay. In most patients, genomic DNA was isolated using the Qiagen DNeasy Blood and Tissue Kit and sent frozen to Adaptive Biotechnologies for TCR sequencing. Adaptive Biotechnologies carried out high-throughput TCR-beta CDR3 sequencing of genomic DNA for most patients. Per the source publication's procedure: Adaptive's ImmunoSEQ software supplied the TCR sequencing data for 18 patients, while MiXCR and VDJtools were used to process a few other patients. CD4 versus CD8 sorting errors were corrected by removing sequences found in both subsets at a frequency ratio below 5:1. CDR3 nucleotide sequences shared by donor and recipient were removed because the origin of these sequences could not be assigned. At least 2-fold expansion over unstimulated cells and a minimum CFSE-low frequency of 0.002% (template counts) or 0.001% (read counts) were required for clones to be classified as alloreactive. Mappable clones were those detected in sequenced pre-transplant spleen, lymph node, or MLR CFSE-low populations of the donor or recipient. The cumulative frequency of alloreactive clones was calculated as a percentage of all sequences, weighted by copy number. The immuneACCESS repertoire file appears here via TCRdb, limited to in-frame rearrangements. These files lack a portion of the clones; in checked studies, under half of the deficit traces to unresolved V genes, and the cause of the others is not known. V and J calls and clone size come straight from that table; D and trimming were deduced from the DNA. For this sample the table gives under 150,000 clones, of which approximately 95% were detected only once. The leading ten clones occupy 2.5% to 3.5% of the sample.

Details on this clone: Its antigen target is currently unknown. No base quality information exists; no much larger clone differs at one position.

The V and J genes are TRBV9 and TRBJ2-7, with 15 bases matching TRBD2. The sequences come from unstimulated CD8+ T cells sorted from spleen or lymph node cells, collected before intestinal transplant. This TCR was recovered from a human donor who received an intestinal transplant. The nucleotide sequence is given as TGTGCCAGCAGCGTGGACAGGGACCCCGGGACTAGCGGGAGGAACGAGCAGTACTTC. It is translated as CASSVDRDPGTSGRNEQYF.